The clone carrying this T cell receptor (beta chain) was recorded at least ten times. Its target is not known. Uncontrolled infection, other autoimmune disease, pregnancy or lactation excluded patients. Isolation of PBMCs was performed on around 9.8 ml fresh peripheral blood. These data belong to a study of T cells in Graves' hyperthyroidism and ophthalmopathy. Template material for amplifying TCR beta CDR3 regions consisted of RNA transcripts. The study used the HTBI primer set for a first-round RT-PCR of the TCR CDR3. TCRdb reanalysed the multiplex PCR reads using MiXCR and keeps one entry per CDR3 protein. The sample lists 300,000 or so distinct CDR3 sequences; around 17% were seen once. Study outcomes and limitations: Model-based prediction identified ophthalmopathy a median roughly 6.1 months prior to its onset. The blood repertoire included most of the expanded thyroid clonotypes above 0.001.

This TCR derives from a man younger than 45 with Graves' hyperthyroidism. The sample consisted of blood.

DNA for the CDR3: TGCAGCGTCCGAACCGGGACAAGGGGGCACGAGCAGTACTTC. Its protein is CSVRTGTRGHEQYF. The rearrangement links TRBV29-1 to TRBJ2-7; 7 positions match TRBD1. CDR1 and CDR2 from the germline V gene are SQVTM and ANQGSEA. The J segment lost 5 bases and the V segment lost 6 bases, leaving 13 bases of the junction unmatched. The CDR3 is 14 amino acids.